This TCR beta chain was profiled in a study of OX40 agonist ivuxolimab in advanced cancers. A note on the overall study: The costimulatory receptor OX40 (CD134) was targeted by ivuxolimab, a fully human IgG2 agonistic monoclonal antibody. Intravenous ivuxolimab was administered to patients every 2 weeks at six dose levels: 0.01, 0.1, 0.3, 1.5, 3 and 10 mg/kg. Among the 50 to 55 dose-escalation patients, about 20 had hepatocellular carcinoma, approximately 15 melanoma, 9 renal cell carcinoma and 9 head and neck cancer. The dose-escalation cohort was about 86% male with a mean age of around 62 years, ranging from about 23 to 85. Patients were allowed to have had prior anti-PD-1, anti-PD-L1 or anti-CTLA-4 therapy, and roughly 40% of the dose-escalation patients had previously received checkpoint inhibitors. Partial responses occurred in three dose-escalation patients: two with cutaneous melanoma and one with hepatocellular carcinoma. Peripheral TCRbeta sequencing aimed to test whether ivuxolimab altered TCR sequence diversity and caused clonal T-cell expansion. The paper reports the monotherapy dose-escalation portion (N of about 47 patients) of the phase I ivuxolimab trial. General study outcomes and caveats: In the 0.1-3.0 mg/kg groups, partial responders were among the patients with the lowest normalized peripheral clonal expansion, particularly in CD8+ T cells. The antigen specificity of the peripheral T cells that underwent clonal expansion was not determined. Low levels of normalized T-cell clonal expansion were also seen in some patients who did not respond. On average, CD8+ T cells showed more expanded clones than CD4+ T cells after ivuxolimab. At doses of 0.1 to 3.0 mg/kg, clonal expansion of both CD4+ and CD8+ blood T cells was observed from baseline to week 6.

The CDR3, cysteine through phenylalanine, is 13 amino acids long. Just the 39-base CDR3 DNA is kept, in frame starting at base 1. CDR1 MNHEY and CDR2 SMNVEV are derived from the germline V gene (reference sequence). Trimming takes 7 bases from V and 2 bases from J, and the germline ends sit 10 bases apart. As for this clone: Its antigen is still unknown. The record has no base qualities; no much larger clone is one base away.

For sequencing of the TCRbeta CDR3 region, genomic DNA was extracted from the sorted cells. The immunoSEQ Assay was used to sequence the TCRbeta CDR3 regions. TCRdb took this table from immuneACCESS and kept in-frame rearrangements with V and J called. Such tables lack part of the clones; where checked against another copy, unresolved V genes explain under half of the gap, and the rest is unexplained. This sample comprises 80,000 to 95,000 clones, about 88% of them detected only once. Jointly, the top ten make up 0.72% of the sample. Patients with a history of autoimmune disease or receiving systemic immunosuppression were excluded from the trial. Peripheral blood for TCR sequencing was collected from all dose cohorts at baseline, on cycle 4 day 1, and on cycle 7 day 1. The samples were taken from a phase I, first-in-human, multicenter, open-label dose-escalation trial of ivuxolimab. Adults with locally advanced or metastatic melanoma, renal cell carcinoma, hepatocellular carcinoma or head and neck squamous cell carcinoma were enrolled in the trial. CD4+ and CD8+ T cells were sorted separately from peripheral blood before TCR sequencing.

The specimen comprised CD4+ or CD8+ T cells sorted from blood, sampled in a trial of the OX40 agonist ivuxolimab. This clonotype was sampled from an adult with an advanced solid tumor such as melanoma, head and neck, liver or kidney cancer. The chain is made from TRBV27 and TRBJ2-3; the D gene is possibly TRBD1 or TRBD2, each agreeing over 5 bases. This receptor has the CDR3 CASKRGVTDTQYF. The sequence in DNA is TGTGCCAGCAAAAGAGGGGTCACAGATACGCAGTATTTT.